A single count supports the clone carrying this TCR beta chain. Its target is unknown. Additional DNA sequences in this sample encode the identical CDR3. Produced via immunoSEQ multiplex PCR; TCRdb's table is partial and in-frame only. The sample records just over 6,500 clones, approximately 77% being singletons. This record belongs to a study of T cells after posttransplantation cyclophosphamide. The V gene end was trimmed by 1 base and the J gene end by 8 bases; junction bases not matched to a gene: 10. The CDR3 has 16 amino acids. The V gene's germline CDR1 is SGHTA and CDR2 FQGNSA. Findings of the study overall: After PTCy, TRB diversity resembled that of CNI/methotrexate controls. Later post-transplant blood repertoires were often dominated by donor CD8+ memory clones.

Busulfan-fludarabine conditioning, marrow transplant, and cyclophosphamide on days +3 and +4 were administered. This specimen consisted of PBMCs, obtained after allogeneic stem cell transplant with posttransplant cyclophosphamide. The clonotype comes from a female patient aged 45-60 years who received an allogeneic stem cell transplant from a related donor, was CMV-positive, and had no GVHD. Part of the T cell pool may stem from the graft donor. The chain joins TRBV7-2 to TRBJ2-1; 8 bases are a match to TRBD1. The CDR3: CASSLDLGQGADEQFF. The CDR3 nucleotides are TGTGCCAGCAGCTTAGATCTGGGGCAGGGGGCCGATGAGCAGTTCTTC.